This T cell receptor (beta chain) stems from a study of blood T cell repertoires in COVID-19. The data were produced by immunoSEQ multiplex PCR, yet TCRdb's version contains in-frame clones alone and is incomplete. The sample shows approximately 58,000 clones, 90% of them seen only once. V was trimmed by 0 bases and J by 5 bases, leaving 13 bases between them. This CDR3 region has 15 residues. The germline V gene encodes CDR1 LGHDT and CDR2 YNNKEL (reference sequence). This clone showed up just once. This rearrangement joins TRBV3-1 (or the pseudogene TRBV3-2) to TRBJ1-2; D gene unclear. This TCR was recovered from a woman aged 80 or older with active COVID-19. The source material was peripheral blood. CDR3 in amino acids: CASSQDLTPEYGYTF. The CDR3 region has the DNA TGTGCCAGCAGCCAAGATTTAACACCTGAATATGGCTACACCTTC.